Listed here are 20 T cell receptor beta chains from one sample, sequenced in a study of shared clonotypes between healthy human individuals. Positive CCR7 selection of CD45RO-negative cells yielded the naive CD8 cells, and terminally differentiated effector memory CD45RA+ cells were excluded. The repertoire was sequenced with immunoSEQ multiplex PCR; TCRdb's copy has only in-frame clones and lacks some. The repertoire has some 2 million clones, about 95% of them found once; the top ten carry approximately 1.2%. Source material: naive CD8+ T cells sorted from blood. The source of these receptors is a man younger than 35 in good health.

The rearrangement joins TRBV11-2 to TRBJ1-5, with TRBD1 matching 12 bases. J lost 6 bases, V lost 5 bases, and 5 bases had no gene match. The CDR3 covers 15 residues. CDR1 is SGHAT, CDR2 FQNNGV, per germline. The CDR3 DNA sequence: TGTGCCAGCAGCCGAGGGACAGGGGGCAGTCAGCCCCAGCATTTT. Protein sequence: CASSRGTGGSQPQHF.

The chain links TRBV7-9 to TRBJ2-5; D is ambiguous. Trimming removed 3 bases at V and 3 bases at J, with 11 bases between. CDR1 SEHNR and CDR2 FQNEAQ come from the germline V gene (reference sequence). The length of the CDR3 is 14 residues. The CDR3 coding sequence is TGTGCCAGCAGCTTTTTCGTTGGTGAAGAGACCCAGTACTTC. This sequence encodes CASSFFVGEETQYF.

This clone was seen a few times. This chain links TRBV10-3 with TRBJ1-6; a weak D match, TRBD1 (6 bases). The CDR3 is made up of 15 amino acids. V lost 5 bases and J lost 7, with 15 bases in between. From germline, CDR1 is ENHRY and CDR2 SYGVKD. In DNA, the CDR3 is TGTGCCATCAGTCCGGACAGTTTCGAGAATTCACCCCTCCACTTT. It yields the protein CAISPDSFENSPLHF.

This chain joins TRBV25-1 and TRBJ2-7; D is unresolved. Germline CDR1 and CDR2: MGHDK and SYGVNS. V was pared by 4 bases and J by 0 bases, with 7 bases between. This CDR3 contains 13 residues. CDR3 in amino acids: CASSATGSYEQYF. DNA of the CDR3: TGTGCCAGCAGTGCGACGGGCTCCTACGAGCAGTACTTC.

V usage is TRBV13 and J usage is TRBJ2-1; D gene unclear. Germline-derived CDR1 and CDR2 are PRHDT and FYEKMQ (reference sequence). V lost 0 bases, J lost 7 bases, and 10 bases lay in between. The CDR3 has 14 amino acids. CDR3 protein: CASSLGLMGNEQFF. The CDR3 nucleotides are TGTGCCAGCAGCTTAGGCCTCATGGGGAATGAGCAGTTCTTC.

This rearrangement joins TRBV30 to TRBJ1-1; no firm D call. Germline values: CDR1 GTSNPN, CDR2 SVGIG (reference sequence). The length of the CDR3 is 8 residues. The germline V and J ends were trimmed by 5 bases and 10 bases, with 5 bases remaining between them. The CDR3 coding sequence is TGTGCCTGGGACACAGCTTTCTTT. It translates to CAWDTAFF. Full variable domain (rest looked up from reference TRBV30 and TRBJ1-1): SQTIHQWPATLVQPVGSPLSLECTVEGTSNPNLYWYRQAAGRGLQLLFYSVGIGQISSEVPQNLSASRPQDRQFILSSKKLLLSDSGFYLCAWDTAFFGQGTRLTVV.

CDR3 DNA: TGTGCCAGCAGCGTAGGATTTACGGGAAACCAAGAGACCCAGTACTTC. It yields the protein CASSVGFTGNQETQYF. The rearrangement links TRBV9 to TRBJ2-5, with D possibly TRBD2 on 5 matching bases. V dropped 0 bases and J dropped 0 bases, with 12 bases sitting between them. This CDR3 is built from 16 residues. CDR1 and CDR2 from the germline V gene are SGDLS and YYNGEE.

A single count supports this clone. This chain uses TRBV2 with TRBJ2-7; 7 bases agree with TRBD1. This CDR3 is 14 amino acids long. The germline V gene has CDR1 SNHLY and CDR2 FYNNEI. Germline trimming cut 6 bases from V and 2 bases from J; bases unmatched to any gene: 7. The CDR3 is CASRPSGTAYEQYF. DNA for the CDR3: TGTGCCAGCAGGCCGTCTGGGACAGCCTACGAGCAGTACTTC.

This chain connects TRBV4-2 to TRBJ2-5; D unresolved. In germline, CDR1 is LGHNA, CDR2 YNFKEQ. This CDR3 comprises 14 residues. V lost 0 bases, J lost 2 bases, and 7 bases lay in between. The CDR3 DNA is TGTGCCAGCAGCCAAGAAAGCTTACAAGAGACCCAGTACTTC. It codes for CASSQESLQETQYF.

The chain recombines TRBV6-1 with TRBJ2-7; TRBD2 is a possible D gene (6 bases). Germline V gene data show CDR1 as MNHNS and CDR2 as SASEGT. V was pared by 2 bases and J by 2 bases, with 13 bases between. The CDR3 totals 15 residues. DNA of the CDR3: TGTGCCAGCAGTGAATACGGGGAGGCGGCCTACGAGCAGTACTTC. Its translation: CASSEYGEAAYEQYF.

The chain links TRBV9 to TRBJ2-1, with D perhaps matching TRBD2 (6 bases). V was pared by 4 bases and J by 6 bases, with 20 bases between. The CDR3 is 16 residues long. The germline V gene has CDR1 SGDLS and CDR2 YYNGEE. The CDR3 spells CASSPHSASGFNEQFF. CDR3 nucleotides: TGTGCCAGCAGCCCCCACAGCGCGAGCGGGTTCAATGAGCAGTTCTTC.

The DNA of the CDR3 is TGCGCCAGCAGCTTGAGCTCAGGGAACACTGAAGCTTTCTTT. Its protein product is CASSLSSGNTEAFF. The gene calls are TRBV5-1 and TRBJ1-1; D is ambiguous. This CDR3 spans 14 amino acids. The V gene lost 1 base and the J gene lost 1 base, with 8 bases spanning the gap. CDR1 and CDR2 from the germline V gene are SGHRS and YFSETQ.

This sequence joins TRBV29-1 and TRBJ2-1; D unclear. The CDR3 length is 13 residues. Germline assignment: CDR1 SQVTM and CDR2 ANQGSEA. V shed 1 base and J shed 9 bases, with 13 bases lying between them. CDR3 sequence (DNA): TGCAGCGTTGAAGGCCACCCTACAGTTGAGCAGTTCTTC. The encoded protein is CSVEGHPTVEQFF.

This sequence joins TRBV27 and TRBJ1-5; the D gene is possibly TRBD1 (5 bases). The CDR3 extends over 15 amino acids. Per germline, CDR1 MNHEY and CDR2 SMNVEV (reference sequence). The V and J ends lost 5 bases and 6 bases respectively, with 17 bases between them. CDR3 residues: CASSPQGPGGQPQHF. The CDR3 DNA reads TGTGCCAGCAGTCCCCAGGGACCCGGGGGTCAGCCCCAGCATTTT.

This clone appeared a single time. The CDR3 sequence: CASSDGFGSGYGYTF. The CDR3 coding sequence is TGTGCCAGCAGTGACGGATTTGGCAGCGGCTATGGCTACACCTTC. V is TRBV6-1 and J is TRBJ1-2; D is ambiguous. The CDR3 is 15 residues long. V lost 3 bases, J lost 4 bases, and 15 bases lay in between. Germline CDR1 is MNHNS and CDR2 is SASEGT.

The gene calls are TRBV27 and TRBJ1-2, with D possibly being TRBD1 (5 bases). CDR1 is MNHEY, CDR2 SMNVEV, per germline (reference sequence). Trimming cost V 5 bases and J 7 bases, with 17 bases left between them. The CDR3 has 14 residues. CDR3 protein: CASSLVWGAGGYTF. As DNA, the CDR3 is TGTGCCAGCAGTCTCGTTTGGGGCGCGGGTGGCTACACCTTC.

The V call is TRBV6-1, the J call TRBJ1-6; D gene ambiguous. Germline V lookup: CDR1 MNHNS, CDR2 SASEGT. The CDR3 sequence is 17 residues long. V lost 3 bases, J lost 8 bases, and 20 bases lay in between. The CDR3 bases are TGTGCCAGCAGTGAGATAACGGCGAATATGGCATATTCACCCCTCCACTTT. Translated: CASSEITANMAYSPLHF.

V gene TRBV18 combines with J gene TRBJ2-2; 9 nucleotides agree with TRBD2. The germline V gene encodes CDR1 KGHSH and CDR2 LQKENI. This CDR3 contains 17 residues. Germline trimming cut 2 bases from V and 2 bases from J; bases unmatched to any gene: 6. The CDR3 bases are TGTGCCAGCTCACCAATTTATAGCGGGGGAAACACCGGGGAGCTGTTTTTT. This translates into CASSPIYSGGNTGELFF.

The chain has TRBV29-1 and TRBJ2-1; D could derive from TRBD1 or TRBD2 (5 bases each). This CDR3 contains 13 residues. Trimming pared 3 bases from V and 6 bases from J, leaving 12 bases between. Germline CDR1 reads SQVTM; CDR2 reads ANQGSEA. DNA for the CDR3: TGCAGCGTTGAGGAAGGGACCGCCAATGAGCAGTTCTTC. This gives the protein CSVEEGTANEQFF.

The V and J genes are TRBV7-9 and TRBJ2-3; TRBD1 aligns across 9 bases. The CDR3 contains 18 residues. The V segment lost 5 bases and the J segment 4 bases; nucleotides outside the gene matches: 16. Germline CDR1 and CDR2: SEHNR and FQNEAQ (reference sequence). CDR3 sequence (DNA): TGTGCCAGCAGCCGCGTACGCCAAGGGACAGGGAGCGCAGATACGCAGTATTTT. It is translated as CASSRVRQGTGSADTQYF.